Shown below are 6 T cell receptor beta chains from a single sample sequenced in a study of CD8 T cells in Susac syndrome. It was with random hexamers that roughly 0.5 to 1 ug RNA was reverse transcribed. TCRdb called the immunoSEQ multiplex PCR reads again in MiXCR, with one record for every CDR3 protein. Among about 250,000 distinct CDR3 sequences, roughly 93% were seen once, and the ten largest hold roughly 0.07%. The specimen sequenced was CD4+ T cells from PBMCs. Receptors were obtained from a human donor with multiple sclerosis.

The rearrangement joins TRBV29-1 to TRBJ2-1; no reliable D call. Germline CDR1 reads SQVTM; CDR2 reads ANQGSEA. CDR3 length equals 15 residues. V lost 3 bases to trimming and J lost 0 bases, with 12 bases between them. The DNA of the CDR3 is TGCAGCGTTGATCGGGCAGGCTTCTCCTACAATGAGCAGTTCTTC. It codes for CSVDRAGFSYNEQFF.

The rearrangement uses TRBV6-4 and TRBJ2-1; D perhaps matches TRBD2 (6 bases). Germline V gene sequence: CDR1 MRHNA, CDR2 SNTAGT. CDR3 length: 15 amino acids. Trimming cost V 2 bases and J 6 bases, with 14 bases left between them. CDR3 sequence reads: CASSDGGLRVNEQFF. DNA for the CDR3: TGTGCCAGCAGTGACGGGGGACTCCGGGTCAATGAGCAGTTCTTC.

The chain carries TRBV19 and TRBJ2-3; D uncertain. The CDR3 sequence is 11 residues long. Trimming removed 3 bases from V and 3 bases from J, with 1 base in between. CDR1 and CDR2 from the germline V gene are LNHDA and SQIVND (reference sequence). This CDR3 is CASSMTDTQYF. The CDR3 DNA sequence: TGTGCCAGTAGTATGACAGATACGCAGTATTTT.

This chain connects TRBV19 to TRBJ1-3; 8 positions agree with TRBD1. The CDR3 is 14 amino acids. Germline assignment: CDR1 LNHDA and CDR2 SQIVND (reference sequence). V dropped 6 bases and J dropped 7; count of bases not matched to a gene: 8. Here the CDR3 reads CASRPADRENTIYF. The CDR3, as DNA: TGTGCCAGTAGACCAGCGGACAGGGAGAACACCATATATTTT.

The CDR3 DNA reads as TGCAGTGCCAGAAGGACATCGAACACCGGGGAGCTGTTTTTT. Protein: CSARRTSNTGELFF. The rearrangement links TRBV20-1 to TRBJ2-2; a weak D match, TRBD1 (5 bases). Trimming stripped 6 bases from V and 0 bases from J, with 11 bases between. The CDR3 covers 14 residues. Per germline, CDR1 DFQATT and CDR2 SNEGSKA (reference sequence).

The rearrangement uses TRBV11-2 and TRBJ2-7; D is undetermined. The CDR3 is 14 residues long. V was clipped by 2 bases and J by 2 bases, with 10 bases between them. Per the germline V gene, CDR1 is SGHAT and CDR2 is FQNNGV. The CDR3 region has the DNA TGTGCCAGCAGCTTACCGCGGAGCCCCTACGAGCAGTACTTC. Its translation: CASSLPRSPYEQYF.